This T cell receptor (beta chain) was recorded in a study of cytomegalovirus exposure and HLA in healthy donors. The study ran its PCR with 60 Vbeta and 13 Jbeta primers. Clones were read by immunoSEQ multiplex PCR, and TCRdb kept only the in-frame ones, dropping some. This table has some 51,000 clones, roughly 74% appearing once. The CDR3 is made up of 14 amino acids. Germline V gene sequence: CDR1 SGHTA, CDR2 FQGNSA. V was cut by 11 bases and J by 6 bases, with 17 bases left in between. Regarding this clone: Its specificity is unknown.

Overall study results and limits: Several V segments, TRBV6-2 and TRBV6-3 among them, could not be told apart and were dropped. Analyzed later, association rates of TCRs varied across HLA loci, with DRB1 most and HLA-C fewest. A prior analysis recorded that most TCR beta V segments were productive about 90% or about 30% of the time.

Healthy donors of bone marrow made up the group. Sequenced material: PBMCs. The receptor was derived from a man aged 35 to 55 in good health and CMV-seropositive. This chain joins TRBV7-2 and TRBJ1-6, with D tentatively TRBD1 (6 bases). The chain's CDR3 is CAQGGGAPNSPLHF. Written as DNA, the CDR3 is TGTGCCCAAGGTGGGGGGGCCCCTAATTCACCCCTCCACTTT.